Each of the 17 T cell receptor beta chains below was sequenced from the same sample in a study of blood T cell repertoires in COVID-19. The data were produced by immunoSEQ multiplex PCR, yet TCRdb's version contains in-frame clones alone and is incomplete. The sample lists 160,000 or so clones, 65% to 85% occurring once. Input material: peripheral blood. Receptors were obtained from a woman over 75 with acute or convalescent COVID-19.

The chain joins TRBV19 to TRBJ1-6, with 9 positions matching TRBD1. J gave up 1 base and V 4 bases, and 8 bases lay outside the gene matches. The CDR3 runs to 18 residues. CDR1 and CDR2 from the germline V gene are LNHDA and SQIVND (reference sequence). CDR3 sequence reads: CASSKLGQGQSYNSPLHF. For the CDR3, the DNA is TGTGCCAGTAGTAAGTTGGGACAGGGTCAATCCTATAATTCACCCCTCCACTTT. Using reference TRBV19 and TRBJ1-6 for the parts outside the CDR3, the full variable domain is DGGITQSPKYLFRKEGQNVTLSCEQNLNHDAMYWYRQDPGQGLRLIYYSQIVNDFQKGDIAEGYSVSREKKESFPLTVTSAQKNPTAFYLCASSKLGQGQSYNSPLHFGNGTRLTVT.

This clone was seen once. The V gene is TRBV3-1 (or the pseudogene TRBV3-2), the J gene TRBJ1-5; tentatively, D is TRBD1 (5 bases). The CDR3 has 17 amino acids. With 0 bases removed from V and 0 bases from J, the gap between germline ends came to 12 bases. Germline CDR1 reads LGHDT; CDR2 reads YNNKEL (reference sequence). The CDR3 reads CASSQEGTGYSNQPQHF. CDR3 bases: TGTGCCAGCAGCCAAGAGGGTACAGGTTATAGCAATCAGCCCCAGCATTTT.

The CDR3 here is CASSMSGGATNEKLFF. The CDR3 nucleotides read TGTGCCAGTAGTATGAGCGGGGGAGCAACTAATGAAAAACTGTTTTTT. The chain has TRBV19 and TRBJ1-4; tentative D call: TRBD1 (5 bases). This CDR3 has 16 residues. V was cut by 3 bases and J by 0 bases, with 11 bases left in between. The V gene's germline CDR1 is LNHDA and CDR2 SQIVND (reference sequence). Full variable domain (remainder filled in from reference TRBV19 and TRBJ1-4): DGGITQSPKYLFRKEGQNVTLSCEQNLNHDAMYWYRQDPGQGLRLIYYSQIVNDFQKGDIAEGYSVSREKKESFPLTVTSAQKNPTAFYLCASSMSGGATNEKLFFGSGTQLSVL.

The chain joins TRBV7-9 to TRBJ2-7, with a weak D call TRBD1 (5 bases). Trimming cost V 6 bases and J 3 bases, with 12 bases left between them. Per germline, CDR1 SEHNR and CDR2 FQNEAQ (reference sequence). This CDR3 comprises 13 residues. CDR3 in amino acids: CASRSGPLYEQYF. The CDR3 DNA sequence: TGTGCCAGCAGATCAGGGCCCCTCTACGAGCAGTACTTC.

This clone has just a few counts. The chain is built from TRBV5-1 and TRBJ1-1; the match to TRBD1 covers 7 bases. The V gene's germline CDR1 is SGHRS and CDR2 YFSETQ. The ends lost 0 bases at V and 3 bases at J; junction bases unmatched: 5. This CDR3 spans 15 amino acids. In DNA form, the CDR3 reads TGCGCCAGCAGCTTGGGGAACAGGGGACACACTGAAGCTTTCTTT. Its translation is CASSLGNRGHTEAFF.

This clone was detected a few times. The J gene is TRBJ1-6, the V gene TRBV6-1; possible D gene TRBD1, 6 bases. The germline V gene has CDR1 MNHNS and CDR2 SASEGT. Trimming took off 3 bases at V and 9 bases at J, with 15 bases between the two ends. CDR3 size: 15 residues. The CDR3 region is CASSEPDRRTSPLHF. The CDR3 DNA follows: TGTGCCAGCAGTGAGCCGGACAGACGGACTTCACCCCTCCACTTT.

With regard to this clone: One junction end does not reproduce the germline sequence, and a read error may be involved. This chain links TRBV28 with TRBJ1-2; D is ambiguous. In germline, CDR1 is MDHEN, CDR2 SYDVKM. The CDR3 length is 14 residues. The CDR3 sequence: CASSKNPPNYGYTF. The DNA of the CDR3 is TGTGCCAGCAGCAAAAACCCCCCTAATTATGGCTACACCTTC.

Worth noting for this clone: One junction end does not reproduce the germline sequence, and a read error may be involved. This rearrangement joins TRBV2 to TRBJ1-5; D is undetermined. CDR1 SNHLY and CDR2 FYNNEI come from the germline V gene. The CDR3 loop spans 15 amino acids. CDR3 sequence reads: CASRMGGSSDQPQHF. The DNA for the CDR3 is TGTGCCAGCAGAATGGGAGGGAGTAGCGATCAGCCCCAGCATTTT.

The rearrangement links TRBV5-8 to TRBJ1-2, with D possibly TRBD1 on 5 matching bases. The CDR3 totals 15 residues. Trimming shortened V by 0 bases and J by 1 base, and 10 bases separated the two germline ends. Germline-derived CDR1 and CDR2 are SGHTS and YDEGEE. The CDR3 region is CASSLGAGYNYGYTF. The CDR3 nucleotides are TGTGCCAGCAGCTTGGGCGCAGGGTATAACTATGGCTACACCTTC.

This chain connects TRBV5-1 to TRBJ1-6; the D gene is possibly TRBD1 (6 bases). CDR1 is SGHRS and CDR2 is YFSETQ in the germline V gene. Trimming took 0 bases from V and 6 from J, leaving 7 bases between them. This CDR3 comprises 14 residues. CDR3 bases: TGCGCCAGCAGCTTGGACAGGGTTAATTCACCCCTCCACTTT. Amino acids: CASSLDRVNSPLHF.

The rearrangement links TRBV3-1 (or the pseudogene TRBV3-2) to TRBJ2-1, with TRBD2 identical over 9 bases. Germline assignment: CDR1 LGHDT and CDR2 YNNKEL (reference sequence). The CDR3 is 15 amino acids. V was clipped by 1 base and J by 5 bases; unmatched bases: 3. The CDR3 sequence is CASSQGIAGDNEQFF. The CDR3, as DNA: TGTGCCAGCAGCCAAGGGATAGCGGGGGACAATGAGCAGTTCTTC.

The J gene is TRBJ2-2, the V gene TRBV6-5; no firm D call. The CDR3 is made up of 12 amino acids. Between the trimmed V and J ends, which lost 7 bases and 5 bases, there was a span of 8 bases. The germline V gene has CDR1 MNHEY and CDR2 SVGAGI. The CDR3 sequence is CASTPRTGELFF. For the CDR3, the DNA is TGTGCCAGCACCCCCCGGACCGGGGAGCTGTTTTTT.

This rearrangement joins TRBV3-1 (or the pseudogene TRBV3-2) to TRBJ2-3; D might be TRBD2 (6 bases). The CDR3 runs to 13 residues. In germline, CDR1 is LGHDT, CDR2 YNNKEL (reference sequence). V lost 1 base to trimming and J lost 6 bases, with 8 bases between them. The CDR3 DNA is TGTGCCAGCAGCCAAGGGGGGGAGGATACGCAGTATTTT. This encodes CASSQGGEDTQYF.

The chain is built from TRBV5-1 and TRBJ2-1; TRBD2 matches 13 bases. This CDR3 region has 16 residues. J lost 6 bases, V lost 4 bases, and 7 bases had no gene match. CDR1 and CDR2 (germline): SGHRS, YFSETQ. CDR3: CASSPGLAGVFNEQFF. Written as DNA, the CDR3 is TGCGCCAGCAGCCCCGGACTAGCGGGAGTCTTCAATGAGCAGTTCTTC.

In this sample, this clone turned up once. V usage is TRBV27 and J usage is TRBJ2-7; tentatively, D is TRBD2 (6 bases). The germline gives CDR1 MNHEY, CDR2 SMNVEV (reference sequence). V was trimmed by 4 bases and J by 4 bases, leaving 20 bases between them. The CDR3 has 16 amino acids. The CDR3 is CASSSISGDVRYEQYF. Written as DNA, the CDR3 is TGTGCCAGCAGTTCAATTAGCGGTGATGTGAGGTACGAGCAGTACTTC.

V is TRBV7-9 and J is TRBJ2-6; TRBD1 agrees at 10 bases. CDR1 is SEHNR, CDR2 FQNEAQ, per germline (reference sequence). V trimming: 1 base; J trimming: 2 bases; junction bases outside the gene matches: 5. The CDR3 has 18 amino acids. CDR3 protein: CASSLGQGAFAGANVLTF. The CDR3 DNA reads as TGTGCCAGCAGCTTAGGACAGGGGGCGTTTGCTGGGGCCAACGTCCTGACTTTC.

This clone was detected only once. The rearrangement joins TRBV28 to TRBJ1-2, with 9 bases that match TRBD1. V dropped 2 bases and J dropped 4; count of bases not matched to a gene: 2. The CDR3 consists of 14 residues. CDR1 is MDHEN and CDR2 is SYDVKM in the germline V gene. The DNA of the CDR3 is TGTGCCAGCAGTTTAGACAGGGGGGCCTATGGCTACACCTTC. It yields the protein CASSLDRGAYGYTF.